Below are 18 T cell receptor beta chains sequenced from a single sample in a study of T cells after posttransplantation cyclophosphamide. The method was immunoSEQ multiplex PCR; TCRdb's version includes in-frame clones alone and lacks a portion of them. Of 10,000 to 15,000 clones in the sample, roughly four fifths were seen once. Source material: memory CD4+ T cells sorted from PBMCs. These receptors all stem from a man aged 50 to 60 in good health, CMV-negative, and a related stem cell transplant donor.

The chain employs TRBV18 and TRBJ2-1; D uncertain. The V end was cut by 6 bases, the J end by 2 bases, with 11 bases between. In germline, CDR1 is KGHSH, CDR2 LQKENI. CDR3 size: 14 residues. CDR3 DNA sequence: TGTGCCAGCTCCCCGAGCCATACCTACAATGAGCAGTTCTTC. Translation: CASSPSHTYNEQFF.

The V gene is TRBV6-1, the J gene TRBJ1-1; 7 bases line up with TRBD1. Germline V lookup: CDR1 MNHNS, CDR2 SASEGT. J lost 1 base, V lost 5 bases, and 7 bases had no gene match. The CDR3 consists of 15 residues. CDR3 DNA sequence: TGTGCCAGCAGTTGGCTGGGACAGCCGAACACTGAAGCTTTCTTT. Amino acids: CASSWLGQPNTEAFF.

V and J are TRBV18 and TRBJ1-1, with unresolved D. The CDR3 is 13 residues long. Germline CDR1 is KGHSH and CDR2 is LQKENI. Between the trimmed V and J ends, which lost 2 bases and 3 bases, there was a span of 7 bases. Here the CDR3 DNA reads TGTGCCAGCTCACCAGATGGAGACACTGAAGCTTTCTTT. As protein: CASSPDGDTEAFF. The full variable domain, with the rest looked up from reference TRBV18 and TRBJ1-1, is NAGVMQNPRHLVRRRGQEARLRCSPMKGHSHVYWYRQLPEEGLKFMVYLQKENIIDESGMPKERFSAEFPKEGPSILRIQQVVRGDSAAYFCASSPDGDTEAFFGQGTRLTVV.

The rearrangement joins TRBV11-2 to TRBJ1-2; no reliable D call. V was pared by 1 base and J by 8 bases, with 23 bases between. The CDR3 runs to 17 residues. The germline gives CDR1 SGHAT, CDR2 FQNNGV. CDR3 sequence reads: CASSLGRLRVGSEGYTF. The CDR3 nucleotides are TGTGCCAGCAGCTTAGGCCGATTGAGGGTCGGGTCGGAAGGCTACACCTTC.

The chain is built from TRBV11-2 and TRBJ1-2; the match to TRBD1 covers 7 bases. Germline trimming cut 6 bases from V and 0 bases from J; bases unmatched to any gene: 13. The CDR3 extends over 17 amino acids. Germline CDR1 and CDR2: SGHAT and FQNNGV. CDR3 in amino acids: CASSSTRDRWSNYGYTF. CDR3 nucleotide sequence: TGTGCCAGCAGTTCCACGCGGGACAGATGGTCTAACTATGGCTACACCTTC.

This rearrangement joins TRBV6-5 to TRBJ1-2; D might be TRBD1 (5 bases). Trimming stripped 6 bases from V and 3 bases from J, with 14 bases between. The CDR3 consists of 14 residues. CDR1 and CDR2 (germline): MNHEY, SVGAGI. This CDR3 is CASRPWGEDYGYTF. The CDR3 DNA follows: TGTGCCAGCAGACCGTGGGGGGAAGACTATGGCTACACCTTC.

J is TRBJ1-2 and V is TRBV7-2; D remains unclear. This CDR3 contains 16 residues. Germline V CDR1 and CDR2: SGHTA, FQGNSA. Trimming cost V 1 base and J 8 bases, with 20 bases left between them. The CDR3 loop reads CASSLGSVSGQRGYTF. The CDR3 region has the DNA TGTGCCAGCAGCTTAGGATCGGTCTCGGGTCAGCGGGGCTACACCTTC.

V gene TRBV10-3 combines with J gene TRBJ2-3, with 10 bases aligning to TRBD2. Germline CDR1 is ENHRY and CDR2 is SYGVKD. V lost 10 bases, J lost 2 bases, and 9 bases stayed unmatched. This CDR3 has 15 residues. The CDR3 coding sequence is TGTGCCACACGTGGACTAGCGGTTACCACAGATACGCAGTATTTT. It yields the protein CATRGLAVTTDTQYF.

The chain uses TRBV5-6 and TRBJ2-7, with no clear D. This CDR3 has 13 residues. Germline CDR1 is SGHDT and CDR2 is YYEEEE. Trimming removed 0 bases at V and 3 bases at J, with 7 bases between. The CDR3 is CASSLGVIYEQYF. DNA of the CDR3: TGTGCCAGCAGCTTGGGTGTTATCTACGAGCAGTACTTC.

Only one count was recorded for this clone. This chain links TRBV2 with TRBJ1-4, with a weak D call TRBD1 (6 bases). The V end lost 6 bases, the J end lost 5 bases, and 13 bases lay between the germline ends. Germline V CDR1 and CDR2: SNHLY, FYNNEI. The CDR3 contains 14 residues. The CDR3 here is CASSPTGLNEKLFF. CDR3 nucleotides: TGTGCCAGCAGCCCGACAGGTCTGAATGAAAAACTGTTTTTT.

This clone was seen a handful of times. V gene TRBV2 combines with J gene TRBJ2-6; TRBD1 agrees at 8 bases. Germline CDR1 is SNHLY and CDR2 is FYNNEI. The CDR3 has 12 amino acids. V shed 6 bases and J 9 bases; nucleotides not matched to a gene: 1. CDR3 sequence: CASSGQGNVLTF. The CDR3 DNA sequence: TGTGCCAGCAGCGGACAGGGCAACGTCCTGACTTTC.

The chain carries TRBV7-2 and TRBJ2-5, with D possibly being TRBD2 (6 bases). V gave up 4 bases and J gave up 5 bases, with 17 bases separating them. Per germline, CDR1 SGHTA and CDR2 FQGNSA. This CDR3 is 15 amino acids long. The CDR3 is CASSSDRGRLETQYF. The CDR3 coding sequence is TGTGCCAGCAGCTCCGACCGGGGGAGGTTGGAGACCCAGTACTTC.

The V call is TRBV4-1, the J call TRBJ1-1, with D tentatively TRBD1 (5 bases). Germline assignment: CDR1 MGHRA and CDR2 YSYEKL. CDR3 length equals 14 residues. The V and J ends lost 8 bases and 4 bases respectively, with 17 bases between them. The CDR3 DNA is TGCGCCAGCCGGGGGGTCCTGAAGGGCACTGAAGCTTTCTTT. Its translation is CASRGVLKGTEAFF.

The gene calls are TRBV5-8 and TRBJ2-7, with D perhaps matching TRBD1 (5 bases). CDR3 length: 15 amino acids. Germline V gene sequence: CDR1 SGHTS, CDR2 YDEGEE. V shed 4 bases and J shed 2 bases, with 16 bases lying between them. CDR3 sequence: CASSLRTTYPYEQYF. CDR3 DNA: TGTGCCAGCAGCCTCCGGACAACCTACCCCTACGAGCAGTACTTC.

Comments on this clone: A junction end diverges from the germline sequence, so it may reflect a read error. The J gene is TRBJ2-6, the V gene TRBV5-1, with a possible D match to TRBD1 (5 bases). The CDR3 extends over 16 amino acids. Germline CDR1 reads SGHRS; CDR2 reads YFSETQ. The CDR3 DNA reads TGCGCCAGCAGCTTGGTATTAGGGGTTGGGGCCGACGTCCTGACTTTC. Its protein is CASSLVLGVGADVLTF.

The rearrangement joins TRBV10-1 to TRBJ2-2; 8 bases line up with TRBD1. CDR3 length: 14 amino acids. Germline CDR1 is WNHNN and CDR2 is SYGVQD (reference sequence). The V and J ends lost 6 bases and 5 bases, in that order; junction bases with no gene match: 5. CDR3 nucleotides: TGCGCCAGCAGCTTGGACAGGGCTACCGGGGAGCTGTTTTTT. Its translation: CASSLDRATGELFF.

V and J are TRBV2 and TRBJ2-1; 7 nucleotides match TRBD2. The CDR3 has 14 residues. CDR1 is SNHLY and CDR2 is FYNNEI in the germline V gene. Trimming took 7 bases from V and 1 from J; bases not matched to a gene: 4. The CDR3 spells CASTIAGSYNEQFF. The DNA for the CDR3 is TGTGCCAGCACCATAGCGGGTTCCTACAATGAGCAGTTCTTC.

This sequence joins TRBV5-1 and TRBJ2-3; 7 bases are a match to TRBD2. Germline V gene lookup returns CDR1 SGHRS and CDR2 YFSETQ. Trimming cost V 1 base and J 4 bases; bases outside gene matches: 9. The CDR3 runs 16 residues. CDR3 region: CASSLQAGDSADTQYF. CDR3 DNA: TGCGCCAGCAGCTTGCAGGCGGGAGATAGCGCAGATACGCAGTATTTT.